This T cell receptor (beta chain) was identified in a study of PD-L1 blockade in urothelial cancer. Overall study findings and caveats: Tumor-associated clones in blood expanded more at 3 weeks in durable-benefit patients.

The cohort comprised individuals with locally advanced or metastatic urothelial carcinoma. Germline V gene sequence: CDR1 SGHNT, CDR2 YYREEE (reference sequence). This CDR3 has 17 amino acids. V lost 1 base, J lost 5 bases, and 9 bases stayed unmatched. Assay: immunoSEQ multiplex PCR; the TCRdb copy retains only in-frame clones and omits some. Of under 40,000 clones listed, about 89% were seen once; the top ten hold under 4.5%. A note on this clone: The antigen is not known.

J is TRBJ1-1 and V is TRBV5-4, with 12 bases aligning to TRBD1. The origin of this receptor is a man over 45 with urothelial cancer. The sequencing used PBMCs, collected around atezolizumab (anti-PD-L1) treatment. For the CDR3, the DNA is TGTGCCAGCAGCTTGTTTTGGGACAGGGGGCAAGGTACTGAAGCTTTCTTT. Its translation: CASSLFWDRGQGTEAFF.